This is a list of T cell receptor beta chains from one sample in a study of T cells and Merkel cell carcinoma outcomes. The assay was immunoSEQ multiplex PCR, and TCRdb's table has in-frame clones only and misses some. The sample holds 11,000 to 15,000 clones, roughly 90% seen once. Sequenced material: tumor tissue from Merkel cell carcinoma. Every receptor here comes from a human donor with Merkel cell carcinoma. CDR3s include the opening cysteine and the closing phenylalanine or tryptophan. The D gene is left open where the match is weak. Size tells how often a clone was seen (once, few, many) or the class of an expanded clone, and some rows leave it out.

d_gene	j_gene	v_gene	abundance	CDR3aa	CDR3nt
NA	TRBJ1-4	TRBV18	NA	CASSPGGPGEKLFF	TGTGCCAGCTCACCAGGGGGGCCTGGAGAAAAACTGTTTTTT
NA	TRBJ1-6	TRBV9	NA	CASSGQSSHRNNSPLHF	TGTGCCAGCAGCGGACAGAGCTCGCACAGAAATAATTCACCCCTCCACTTT
TRBD1	TRBJ1-2	TRBV5-1	NA	CASSLAQGAYGYTF	TGCGCCAGCAGCTTGGCCCAGGGGGCGTATGGCTACACCTTC
NA	TRBJ2-6	TRBV9	NA	CASSVVPTKLGSGANVLTF	TGTGCCAGCAGCGTAGTCCCTACAAAGCTCGGCTCTGGGGCCAACGTCCTGACTTTC
NA	TRBJ1-1	TRBV18	NA	CASSPGGGRTEAFF	TGTGCCAGCTCACCTGGGGGGGGCAGGACTGAAGCTTTCTTT
NA	TRBJ1-2	TRBV21-1	NA	CASSKGSRPGSYTF	TGTGCCAGCAGCAAAGGAAGCAGGCCCGGGAGCTACACCTTC
TRBD2	TRBJ2-1	TRBV7-2	NA	CASSTTSGRAHEQFF	TGTGCCAGCAGCACGACTAGCGGGAGGGCCCATGAGCAGTTCTTC
NA	TRBJ2-2	TRBV18	NA	CASSPPSSTGELFF	TGTGCCAGCTCACCACCCTCGAGCACCGGGGAGCTGTTTTTT
TRBD1	TRBJ2-7	TRBV5-6	NA	CASREKGTGGIDEQYF	TGTGCCAGCCGAGAAAAAGGGACAGGGGGCATCGACGAGCAGTACTTC
TRBD1	TRBJ1-1	TRBV2	NA	CASSFPGIGGAGAFF	TGTGCCAGCAGTTTTCCCGGGATAGGGGGCGCCGGGGCTTTCTTT
NA	TRBJ1-5	TRBV18	NA	CASSPAGGFDQPQHF	TGTGCCAGCTCACCAGCCGGGGGTTTTGATCAGCCCCAGCATTTT
NA	TRBJ1-1	TRBV9	NA	CASSPRGNTEAFF	TGTGCCAGCAGCCCGCGAGGGAACACTGAAGCTTTCTTT
NA	TRBJ2-1	TRBV6-1	NA	CASSPRGSRYEQFF	TGTGCCAGCAGCCCGAGGGGTAGCCGTTATGAGCAGTTCTTC
NA	TRBJ1-1	TRBV5-1	NA	CASSLEGFEAFF	TGCGCCAGCAGCTTGGAAGGATTTGAAGCTTTCTTT
NA	TRBJ2-3	TRBV4-3	NA	CASSHISQDLDTQYF	TGCGCCAGCAGCCATATTAGCCAGGATCTAGATACGCAGTATTTT
TRBD2	TRBJ2-2	TRBV5-4	NA	CASSLVASGSGGELFF	TGTGCCAGCAGCTTGGTGGCTAGCGGGTCGGGCGGGGAGCTGTTTTTT
TRBD1	TRBJ1-1	TRBV6-1	NA	CASSVGGPFTEAFF	TGTGCCAGCAGTGTAGGGGGCCCGTTCACTGAAGCTTTCTTT
NA	TRBJ1-3	TRBV9	NA	CASSRGGAAGNTIYF	TGTGCCAGCAGCCGGGGAGGGGCGGCTGGAAACACCATATATTTT
NA	TRBJ2-1	TRBV18	NA	CASSTFIDEQFF	TGTGCCAGCTCAACCTTCATCGATGAGCAGTTCTTC
NA	TRBJ1-1	TRBV4-2	NA	CASSRGTVNTEAFF	TGTGCCAGCAGCCGCGGGACGGTGAACACTGAAGCTTTCTTT
NA	TRBJ1-1	TRBV7-8	NA	CASSSTVWRQVFF	TGTGCCAGCAGCTCAACGGTTTGGAGGCAGGTTTTCTTT
NA	TRBJ2-7	TRBV11-2	NA	CASSPMGGSGSYEQYF	TGTGCTAGCAGCCCCATGGGAGGATCGGGCTCCTACGAGCAGTACTTC
NA	TRBJ2-5	TRBV5-1	NA	CASSSFDGQETQYF	TGCGCCAGCAGCTCCTTCGACGGACAAGAGACCCAGTACTTC
NA	TRBJ2-7	TRBV7-3	NA	CASSTSRGGEQYF	TGTGCCAGCAGCACCTCGAGGGGTGGCGAGCAGTACTTT
NA	TRBJ1-1	TRBV4-1	NA	CASSQEAFLAPTEAFF	TGCGCCAGCAGCCAGGAGGCCTTTTTGGCCCCCACTGAAGCTTTCTTT
NA	TRBJ2-2	TRBV4-3	NA	CASSQEWSGGDTGELFF	TGCGCCAGCAGCCAAGAATGGTCGGGTGGGGACACCGGGGAGCTGTTTTTT
NA	TRBJ1-2	TRBV7-2	NA	CASSLVFQPGRGYTF	TGTGCCAGCAGCTTAGTATTCCAACCTGGAAGGGGCTACACCTTC
NA	TRBJ1-4	TRBV5-6	NA	CASSFLEGPEINEKLFF	TGTGCCAGCAGCTTCCTGGAGGGGCCAGAGATCAATGAAAAACTGTTTTTT
NA	TRBJ2-5	TRBV2	NA	CASGRAQETQYF	TGTGCCAGCGGCAGGGCGCAAGAGACCCAGTACTTC
NA	TRBJ2-5	TRBV20-1	once	CSARDQETQYF	TGCAGTGCTAGAGATCAAGAGACCCAGTACTTC
TRBD1	TRBJ1-1	TRBV5-1	NA	CASRPDRGANTEAFF	TGCGCCAGCAGACCTGACAGGGGGGCGAACACTGAAGCTTTCTTT
NA	TRBJ2-3	TRBV20-1	NA	CSARYTDTQYF	TGCAGTGCTAGATACACAGATACGCAGTATTTT
NA	TRBJ1-3	TRBV10-3	few	CAISATDSGNTIYF	TGTGCCATCAGCGCCACAGATTCTGGAAACACCATATATTTT
NA	TRBJ2-7	TRBV25-1	NA	CASSEVGTYEQYF	TGTGCCAGCAGTGAAGTGGGCACCTACGAGCAGTACTTC
TRBD2	TRBJ2-5	TRBV30	few	CAWRLAGGPRPETQYF	TGTGCCTGGAGGTTAGCGGGGGGGCCAAGGCCCGAGACCCAGTACTTC